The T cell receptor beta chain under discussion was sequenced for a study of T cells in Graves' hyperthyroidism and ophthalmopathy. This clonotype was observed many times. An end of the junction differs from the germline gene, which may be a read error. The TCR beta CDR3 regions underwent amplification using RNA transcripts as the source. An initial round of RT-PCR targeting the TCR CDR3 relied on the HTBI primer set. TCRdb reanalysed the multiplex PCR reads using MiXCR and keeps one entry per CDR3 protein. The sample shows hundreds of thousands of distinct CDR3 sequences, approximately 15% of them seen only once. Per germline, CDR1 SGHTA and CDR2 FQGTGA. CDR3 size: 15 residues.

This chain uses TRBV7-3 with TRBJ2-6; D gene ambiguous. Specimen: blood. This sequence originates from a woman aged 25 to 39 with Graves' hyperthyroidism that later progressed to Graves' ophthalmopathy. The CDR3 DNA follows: TGTGCCAGCAGCCCCGGAAGGTCTGAGGCCAACGTCCTGACTTTC. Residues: CASSPGRSEANVLTF.